The clone carrying this TCR beta chain was counted between two and nine times. Original analysis: Estimation of nucleated cell counts relied on the amplification of reference gene primers. Data came from immunoSEQ multiplex PCR; TCRdb stores just in-frame clones and leaves some out. V and J calls and clone size are as listed in that table; D and trimming were resolved from the DNA. The sample lists over 200,000 clones, around four fifths occurring once. Germline V gene sequence: CDR1 GTSNPN, CDR2 SVGIG (reference sequence). The CDR3 has 14 residues. Trimming at V came to 6 bases and at J to 0 bases, leaving 3 bases not matched to a gene. The data originate from a study of blood T cell repertoires in COVID-19. Across the whole study: Acute-phase and convalescent COVID-19 samples originated in the United States, Italy and Spain. T cells, B-cell-depleted T cells, or PBMCs supplied cDNA or gDNA.

Source material: peripheral blood. This clonotype was sampled from a woman aged 50 to 60 with acute or convalescent COVID-19. The V call is TRBV30, the J call TRBJ2-7, with 12 positions matching TRBD2. The DNA of the CDR3 is TGTGCCTGCCAGGGACTAGCGGGCTCCTACGAGCAGTACTTC. Encoded protein: CACQGLAGSYEQYF.